The next 11 T cell receptor beta chains were all read from a single sample in a study of cytomegalovirus exposure and HLA in healthy donors (dated 2017 in TCRdb). The library was prepared using the immunoSEQ multiplex PCR assay. For the multiplex PCR, a mixture combining 60 forward primers for TCR Vbeta segments and 13 reverse primers for TCR Jbeta segments was used. The table comes from immuneACCESS by way of TCRdb, which keeps in-frame sequences with V and J called. Part of the clones is missing from these tables; in studies checked, under half for an unresolved V gene and the rest for unknown reasons. The table for this sample lists approximately 220,000 clones; about 74% of them were counted only once. The ten largest clones represent approximately 1.9% of the sample. Sequenced material: PBMCs. The source of these receptors is a woman aged 25-40 years in good health and CMV-seronegative.

In DNA, the CDR3 is TGTGCCAGTAGTTCGTCGTGGACTAGCGGTAGGAATGAGCAGTTCTTC. It specifies CASSSSWTSGRNEQFF. The chain joins TRBV19 to TRBJ2-1; 10 bases align to TRBD2. The V gene's germline CDR1 is LNHDA and CDR2 SQIVND (reference sequence). After removal of 5 bases from V and 7 bases from J, the junction contained 11 bases not matched to a gene. The CDR3 has 16 residues.

CDR3 nucleotide sequence: TGTGCCAGCAGCACCGACGGACAAACCTCAACCCAACCCTACAATGAGCAGTTCTTC. It yields the protein CASSTDGQTSTQPYNEQFF. The rearrangement joins TRBV7-8 to TRBJ2-1; tentative D call: TRBD1 (5 bases). Trimming removed 5 bases at V and 2 bases at J, with 25 bases between. Germline loops: CDR1 SGHVS, CDR2 FQNEAQ. This CDR3 spans 19 amino acids.

This chain links TRBV6-5 with TRBJ2-1; tentatively, D is TRBD1 (6 bases). Germline CDR1 is MNHEY and CDR2 is SVGAGI. Trimming removed 0 bases at V and 7 bases at J, with 13 bases between. This CDR3 has 15 amino acids. CDR3 residues: CASSYSGASVNEQFF. The CDR3, as DNA: TGTGCCAGCAGTTACTCGGGGGCCTCGGTTAATGAGCAGTTCTTC.

The sample holds one count of this clone. The chain has TRBV23-1 and TRBJ2-7, with TRBD2 as a possible D gene (5 bases). TRBV23-1 has ORF status, its function being uncertain. This CDR3 spans 11 amino acids. Trimming took off 3 bases at V and 13 bases at J, with 13 bases between the two ends. CDR3 amino acids: CASSQTTPIYF. CDR3 nucleotide sequence: TGCGCCAGCAGTCAGACTACGCCCATCTACTTC.

The CDR3 protein is CASRVVRFGEQFF. In DNA form, the CDR3 reads TGTGCCAGCAGGGTTGTACGGTTCGGTGAGCAGTTCTTC. This chain links TRBV27 with TRBJ2-1; D is uncertain. Germline-derived CDR1 and CDR2 are MNHEY and SMNVEV (reference sequence). The V and J ends lost 6 bases and 9 bases respectively, with 15 bases between them. CDR3 length: 13 amino acids.

This clone was seen a single time. The rearrangement links TRBV6-5 to TRBJ2-1, with 8 nucleotides matching TRBD2. Germline V CDR1 and CDR2: MNHEY, SVGAGI. J gave up 8 bases and V 2 bases, and 5 bases lay outside the gene matches. The CDR3 covers 14 residues. CDR3 sequence (DNA): TGTGCCAGCAGTTACGGACTAGCTTTTGATGAGCAGTTCTTC. This sequence encodes CASSYGLAFDEQFF.

This chain connects TRBV2 to TRBJ1-1; a possible D gene is TRBD1 (5 bases). Germline V CDR1 and CDR2: SNHLY, FYNNEI. V was pared by 8 bases and J by 4 bases, with 11 bases between. This CDR3 has 12 residues. CDR3 in amino acids: CASHRGSTEAFF. The CDR3 DNA reads TGTGCCAGCCACCGGGGGAGCACTGAAGCTTTCTTT.

This chain uses TRBV5-4 with TRBJ1-1; 7 nucleotides line up with TRBD1. With V trimmed by 0 bases and J by 1 base, 6 bases remained unmatched. The germline V gene has CDR1 SGHNT and CDR2 YYREEE (reference sequence). The CDR3 is 16 residues long. CDR3 protein: CASSLAGQTRNTEAFF. CDR3 nucleotide sequence: TGTGCCAGCAGCTTGGCGGGACAGACGCGGAACACTGAAGCTTTCTTT. Based on the CDR3 plus reference TRBV5-4 and TRBJ1-1, the full variable domain is ETGVTQSPTHLIKTRGQQVTLRCSSQSGHNTVSWYQQALGQGPQFIFQYYREEENGRGNFPPRFSGLQFPNYSSELNVNALELDDSALYLCASSLAGQTRNTEAFFGQGTRLTVV.

The chain couples TRBV10-2 to TRBJ1-1; a weak D match, TRBD1 (6 bases). The CDR3 covers 14 residues. Trimming took 4 bases from V and 1 from J, leaving 10 bases between them. Per the germline V gene, CDR1 is WSHSY and CDR2 is SAAADI. The CDR3 is CASSAGRGNTEAFF. CDR3 DNA sequence: TGCGCCAGCAGTGCCGGCAGGGGGAACACTGAAGCTTTCTTT.

The chain is built from TRBV5-1 and TRBJ1-1, with D tentatively TRBD1 (5 bases). Germline CDR1 and CDR2: SGHRS and YFSETQ. The V end was cut by 3 bases, the J end by 0 bases, with 9 bases between. The CDR3 is 14 residues long. The CDR3 sequence is CASSWGDLNTEAFF. The CDR3 nucleotides are TGCGCCAGCAGCTGGGGGGATCTGAACACTGAAGCTTTCTTT.

This clone showed up just a few times. The chain couples TRBV4-1 to TRBJ2-2, with D perhaps TRBD1 (5 bases). This CDR3 comprises 14 residues. Per the germline V gene, CDR1 is MGHRA and CDR2 is YSYEKL. V was cut by 2 bases and J by 1 base, with 5 bases left in between. CDR3 sequence reads: CASSQQGNTGELFF. Written as DNA, the CDR3 is TGCGCCAGCAGCCAACAGGGGAACACCGGGGAGCTGTTTTTT.